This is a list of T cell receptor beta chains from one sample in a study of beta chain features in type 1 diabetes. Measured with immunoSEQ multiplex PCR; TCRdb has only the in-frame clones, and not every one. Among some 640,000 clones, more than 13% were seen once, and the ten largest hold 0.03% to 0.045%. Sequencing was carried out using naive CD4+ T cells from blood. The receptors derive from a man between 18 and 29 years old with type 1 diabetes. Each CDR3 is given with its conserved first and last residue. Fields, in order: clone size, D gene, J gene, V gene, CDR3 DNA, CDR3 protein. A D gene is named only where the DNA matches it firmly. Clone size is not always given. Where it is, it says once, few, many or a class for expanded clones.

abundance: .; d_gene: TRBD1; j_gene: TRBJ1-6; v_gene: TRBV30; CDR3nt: TGTGCCTGGAGTGTACTCGGACAGGGCCAATCACCCCTCCACTTT; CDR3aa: CAWSVLGQGQSPLHF
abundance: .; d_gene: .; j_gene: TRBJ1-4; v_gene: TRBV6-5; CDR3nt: TGTGCCAGCAGTTACGGTGGGAGGGACTCTGGAAAACTGTTTTTT; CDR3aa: CASSYGGRDSGKLFF
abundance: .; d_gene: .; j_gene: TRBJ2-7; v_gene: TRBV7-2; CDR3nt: TGTGCCAGCAGCTTGACTAGTCCCGTTGGTTACGAGCAGTACTTC; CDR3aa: CASSLTSPVGYEQYF
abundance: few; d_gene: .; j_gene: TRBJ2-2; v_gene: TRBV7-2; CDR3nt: TGTGCCAGCAGCGCGGACAGAATCTTACTGTTTTTT; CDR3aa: CASSADRILLFF
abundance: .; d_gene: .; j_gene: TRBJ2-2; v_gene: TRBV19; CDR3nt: TGTGCCAGTAGCATGAGGACCGGGGAGCTGTTTTTT; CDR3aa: CASSMRTGELFF
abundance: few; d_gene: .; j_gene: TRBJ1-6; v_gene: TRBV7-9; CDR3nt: TGTGCCAGCAGCCCTCAGGGTGGGGAGTCACCCCTCCACTTT; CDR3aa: CASSPQGGESPLHF
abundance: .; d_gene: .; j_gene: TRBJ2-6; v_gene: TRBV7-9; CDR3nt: TGTGCCAGCAGCTTCGAGAGGGGTACTGGGGCCAACGTCCTGACTTTC; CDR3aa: CASSFERGTGANVLTF
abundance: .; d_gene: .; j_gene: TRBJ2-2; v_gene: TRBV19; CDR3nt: TGTGCCAGTAGTGGGGGACGTATTGGCACCGGGGAGCTGTTTTTT; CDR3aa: CASSGGRIGTGELFF
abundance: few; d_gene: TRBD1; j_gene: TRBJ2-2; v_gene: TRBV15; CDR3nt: TGTGCCACCAGCAGAGAGTGGACAGGAACCGGGGAGCTGTTTTTT; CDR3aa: CATSREWTGTGELFF
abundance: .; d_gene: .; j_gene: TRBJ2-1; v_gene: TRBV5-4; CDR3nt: TGTGCCAGCAGCCCGGGGACGGGTCAGGGTGAGCAGTTCTTC; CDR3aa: CASSPGTGQGEQFF
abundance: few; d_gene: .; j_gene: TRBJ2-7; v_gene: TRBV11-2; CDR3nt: TGTGCCAGCAGCTTTACATTGGGTTCCTACGAGCAGTACTTC; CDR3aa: CASSFTLGSYEQYF
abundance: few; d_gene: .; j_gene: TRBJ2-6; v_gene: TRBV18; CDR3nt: TGTGCCAGCTCACCAGAGCGGAGCTCTGGGGCCAACGTCCTGACTTTC; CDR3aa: CASSPERSSGANVLTF
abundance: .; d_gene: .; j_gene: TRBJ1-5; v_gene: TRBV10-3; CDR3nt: TGTGCCATCAGTGAGAGGCAGGGTGACAATCAGCCCCAGCATTTT; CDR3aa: CAISERQGDNQPQHF
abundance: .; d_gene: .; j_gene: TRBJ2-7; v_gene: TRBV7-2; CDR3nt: TGTGCCAGCAGCTTAGCTGCGACTCCCCCAGCCGAGCAGTACTTC; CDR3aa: CASSLAATPPAEQYF
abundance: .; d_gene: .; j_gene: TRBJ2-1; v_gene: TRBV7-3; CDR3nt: TGTGCCAGCAGCTTAGTCCGGACGTTCGGGACTGAGCAGTTCTTC; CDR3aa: CASSLVRTFGTEQFF
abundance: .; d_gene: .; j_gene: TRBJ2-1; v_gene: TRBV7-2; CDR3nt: TGTGCCAGCAGCTTAGACGGGCTCCAGGACGGCAACAATGAGCAGTTCTTC; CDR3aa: CASSLDGLQDGNNEQFF
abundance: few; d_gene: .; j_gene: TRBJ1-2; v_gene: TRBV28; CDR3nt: TGTGCCAGCAGCCCCCCCGGCAGGGGTAATCGTGGCTACACCTTC; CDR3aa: CASSPPGRGNRGYTF
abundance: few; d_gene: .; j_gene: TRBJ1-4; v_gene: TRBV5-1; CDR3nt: TGCGCCAGCAGCCCTACCCAAGCAACTAATGAAAAACTGTTTTTT; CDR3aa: CASSPTQATNEKLFF
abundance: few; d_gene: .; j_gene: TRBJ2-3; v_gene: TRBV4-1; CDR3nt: TGCGCCAGCAGCCAAGTAGGAGCAGATACGCAGTATTTT; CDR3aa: CASSQVGADTQYF
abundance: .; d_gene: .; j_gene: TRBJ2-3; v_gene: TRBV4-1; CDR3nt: TGCGCCAGCAGCCAAGGGGACTGGACAGATACGCAGTATTTT; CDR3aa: CASSQGDWTDTQYF
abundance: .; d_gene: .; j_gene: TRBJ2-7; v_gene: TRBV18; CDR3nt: TGTGCCAGCTCCCGACAGTCAACCTACGAGCAGTACTTC; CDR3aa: CASSRQSTYEQYF
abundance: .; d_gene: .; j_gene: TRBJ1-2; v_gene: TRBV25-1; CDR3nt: TGTGCCAGCAGAGGGGGGCGAAGACTTAACTATGGCTACACCTTC; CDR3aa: CASRGGRRLNYGYTF
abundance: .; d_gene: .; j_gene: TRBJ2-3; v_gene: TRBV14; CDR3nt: TGTGCCAGCAGCCACCAGGTGCGAGGCACAGATACGCAGTATTTT; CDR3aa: CASSHQVRGTDTQYF
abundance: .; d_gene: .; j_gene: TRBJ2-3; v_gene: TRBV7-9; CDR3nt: TGTGCCAGCAGCTTAGCTGGACCCCCAGATACGCAGTATTTT; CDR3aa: CASSLAGPPDTQYF
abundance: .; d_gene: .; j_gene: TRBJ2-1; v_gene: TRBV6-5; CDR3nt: TGTGCCAGCAGTTACAGGGGCTTAAGCTCCTACAATGAGCAGTTCTTC; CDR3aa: CASSYRGLSSYNEQFF
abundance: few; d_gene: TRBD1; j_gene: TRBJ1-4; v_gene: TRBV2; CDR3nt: TGTGCCAGCAGAGGACAGGGGATGGACGAAAAACTGTTTTTT; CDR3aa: CASRGQGMDEKLFF
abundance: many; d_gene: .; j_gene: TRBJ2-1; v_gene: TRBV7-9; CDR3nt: TGTGCCAGCAGCTTAGTAGGGGATGAGCAGTTCTTC; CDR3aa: CASSLVGDEQFF
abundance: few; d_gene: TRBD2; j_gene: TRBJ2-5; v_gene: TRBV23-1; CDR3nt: TGCGCCAGCACCCAACCCAGCGGGAGGGCCTGGTCCCAGTACTTC; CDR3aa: CASTQPSGRAWSQYF
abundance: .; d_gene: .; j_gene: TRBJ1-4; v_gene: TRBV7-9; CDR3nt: TGTGCCAGCAGCTTACAGGCAACTAATGAAAAACTGTTTTTT; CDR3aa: CASSLQATNEKLFF
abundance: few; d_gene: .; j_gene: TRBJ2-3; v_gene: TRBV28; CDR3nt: TGTGCCAGCAGTTCCGGAGTCACAGATACGCAGTATTTT; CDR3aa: CASSSGVTDTQYF
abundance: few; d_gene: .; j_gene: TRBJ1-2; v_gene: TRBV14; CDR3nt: TGTGCCAGCAGCCAAGATCGGGGCTATGGCTACACCTTC; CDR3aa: CASSQDRGYGYTF
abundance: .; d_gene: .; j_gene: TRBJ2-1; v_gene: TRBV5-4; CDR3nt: TGTGCCAGCAGTACCAGACTAGAATCCCGAAATGAGCAGTTCTTC; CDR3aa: CASSTRLESRNEQFF
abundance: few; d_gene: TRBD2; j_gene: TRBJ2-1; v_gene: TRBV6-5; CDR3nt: TGTGCCAGCAGTAGCCCGGGCGGGGGGCAGGGTGAGCAGTTCTTC; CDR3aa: CASSSPGGGQGEQFF
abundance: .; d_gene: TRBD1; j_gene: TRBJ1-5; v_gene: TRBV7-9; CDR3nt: TGTGCCAGCAGCTTAGGGAGGGAAGGGGGCCGCAATCAGCCCCAGCATTTT; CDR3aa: CASSLGREGGRNQPQHF
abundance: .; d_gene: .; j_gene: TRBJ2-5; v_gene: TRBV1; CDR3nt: TGCACCAGCAGCCCAGACAGGTCGGGACCACAAGAGACCCAGTACTTC; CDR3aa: CTSSPDRSGPQETQYF
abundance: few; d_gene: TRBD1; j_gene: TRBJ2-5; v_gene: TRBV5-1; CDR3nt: TGCGCCAGCAGCCCCATCTCCAGGGGGACAAAAGAGACCCAGTACTTC; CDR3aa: CASSPISRGTKETQYF
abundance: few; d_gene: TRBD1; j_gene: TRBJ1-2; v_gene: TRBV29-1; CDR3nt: TGCAGCGTCCAAGGGTCAGGGGGGATTTATGGCTACACCTTC; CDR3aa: CSVQGSGGIYGYTF
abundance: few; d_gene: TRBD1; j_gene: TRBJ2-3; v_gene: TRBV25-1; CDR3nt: TGTGCCAGCAGTGCCCCGGGACAGGGATTCACAGATACGCAGTATTTT; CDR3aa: CASSAPGQGFTDTQYF
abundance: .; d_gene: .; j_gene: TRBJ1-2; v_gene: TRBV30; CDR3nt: TGTGCCTGGAGTGTGTCGGGGGGCCCAGGCGGCTACACCTTC; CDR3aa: CAWSVSGGPGGYTF
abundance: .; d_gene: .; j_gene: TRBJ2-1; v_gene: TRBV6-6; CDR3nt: TGTGCCAGCAGTTCGCCGGGCTCCTACAATGAGCAGTTCTTC; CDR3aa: CASSSPGSYNEQFF